The 11 T cell receptor beta chains reported below all come from one sample, sequenced in a study of identical twins. In TCRdb, the 5' RACE reads were re-called with MiXCR into one record per CDR3 protein. Here the sample spans some 790,000 distinct CDR3 sequences, 15% to 20% being singletons. In addition, the sample was reused for a study of T cells expressing NK-cell markers.

Sequencing was carried out using PBMCs. The receptor source for this set is a young woman in good health.

V gene TRBV20-1 combines with J gene TRBJ2-1, with no clear D. Germline CDR1 reads DFQATT; CDR2 reads SNEGSKA (reference sequence). V dropped 6 bases and J dropped 0 bases, with 12 bases sitting between them. This CDR3 region has 14 residues. The CDR3 coding sequence is TGCAGTGCGCCGGACGGAGTCTCCTACAATGAGCAGTTCTTC. Translation gives CSAPDGVSYNEQFF.

The chain employs TRBV7-3 and TRBJ2-2, with D possibly being TRBD2 (6 bases). Looked up from germline, CDR1 is SGHTA and CDR2 is FQGTGA. V was pared by 2 bases and J by 7 bases, with 11 bases between. The CDR3 length is 14 residues. The CDR3 reads CASSLQGGSGELFF. The CDR3 bases are TGTGCCAGCAGCTTACAGGGAGGTAGCGGGGAGCTGTTTTTT.

V and J are TRBV13 and TRBJ2-2, with TRBD1 identical over 8 bases. The V gene end was trimmed by 0 bases and the J gene end by 5 bases; junction bases not matched to a gene: 5. The germline CDR1 and CDR2 sequences are PRHDT and FYEKMQ (reference sequence). This CDR3 contains 16 residues. CDR3 sequence: CASSLGRTGRTGELFF. The CDR3, as DNA: TGTGCCAGCAGCTTAGGGAGGACAGGGCGAACCGGGGAGCTGTTTTTT. The full variable domain, rest sourced from reference TRBV13 and TRBJ2-2, is AAGVIQSPRHLIKEKRETATLKCYPIPRHDTVYWYQQGPGQDPQFLISFYEKMQSDKGSIPDRFSAQQFSDYHSELNMSSLELGDSALYFCASSLGRTGRTGELFFGEGSRLTVL.

This clonotype was counted many times. The chain links TRBV10-3 to TRBJ2-3; 13 bases align to TRBD2. The trim removed 7 bases at V and 11 bases at J, leaving 21 bases unmatched. Germline CDR1 is ENHRY and CDR2 is SYGVKD. The CDR3 is made up of 18 amino acids. In DNA, the CDR3 is TGTGCCATCAATTCCGGGACTAGCGGGGACGCTCTTGGGAGGAAGCAGTATTTT. Translated, it gives CAINSGTSGDALGRKQYF.

Only a few counts were recorded for this clonotype. The chain has TRBV7-2 and TRBJ1-4; 7 bases line up with TRBD1. V shed 0 bases, J shed 8 bases, and the junction held 0 bases outside the gene matches. Germline CDR1 is SGHTA and CDR2 is FQGNSA. The CDR3 runs 13 residues. The CDR3 coding sequence is TGTGCCAGCAGCTTAGCAGGGGGCGAAAAACTGTTTTTT. It specifies CASSLAGGEKLFF. The entire variable domain, with the rest obtained from reference TRBV7-2 and TRBJ1-4, is as follows: GAGVSQSPSNKVTEKGKDVELRCDPISGHTALYWYRQSLGQGLEFLIYFQGNSAPDKSGLPSDRFSAERTGGSVSTLTIQRTQQEDSAVYLCASSLAGGEKLFFGSGTQLSVL.

In its sample, this clonotype was seen a few times. This chain connects TRBV2 to TRBJ2-3; D is perhaps TRBD1 or TRBD2 (6 bases each). Germline assignment: CDR1 SNHLY and CDR2 FYNNEI. Trimming cost V 4 bases and J 1 base, with 15 bases left between them. This CDR3 has 16 residues. The CDR3 nucleotides are TGTGCCAGCAGTGCTCGGGGGCAGACCCGCACAGATACGCAGTATTTT. It yields the protein CASSARGQTRTDTQYF.

This clonotype has just a few counts. The chain joins TRBV12-3 or TRBV12-4 to TRBJ2-2; 13 bases match TRBD2. The length of the CDR3 is 19 residues. V trimming: 0 bases; J trimming: 4 bases; junction bases outside the gene matches: 8. The CDR3 reads CASSLALRGLAGRTGELFF. The CDR3 nucleotides are TGTGCCAGCAGTTTAGCGCTCAGGGGACTAGCGGGACGCACCGGGGAGCTGTTTTTT.

The V gene is TRBV6-5, the J gene TRBJ1-1; no clear D gene. Trimming cost V 5 bases and J 4 bases, with 5 bases left between them. Germline V gene sequence: CDR1 MNHEY, CDR2 SVGAGI. The CDR3 covers 11 residues. CDR3 DNA sequence: TGTGCCAGCAGTGCGGCCACTGAAGCTTTCTTT. Translation: CASSAATEAFF.

The CDR3 DNA sequence: TGTGCCAGCAGCTTGACCGGGAGAGCTCGAGAGCAGTACTTC. Protein product: CASSLTGRAREQYF. The chain combines TRBV5-6 with TRBJ2-7; D may be TRBD2 (6 bases). The CDR3 is 14 residues long. Germline V gene data show CDR1 as SGHDT and CDR2 as YYEEEE. Deletions cut 1 base from V and 7 bases from J, with 15 bases between.

This clonotype was seen a few times. This chain connects TRBV12-5 to TRBJ2-7, with TRBD2 identical over 10 bases. J was trimmed by 3 bases and V by 2 bases; bases with no gene match: 4. The germline gives CDR1 LGHNT, CDR2 FRNRAP. The CDR3 extends over 15 amino acids. The CDR3 DNA reads TGTGCTAGTGGTTTGCCGACTAGCGGGCGCTACGAGCAGTACTTC. It specifies CASGLPTSGRYEQYF.

The chain links TRBV27 to TRBJ2-7; 9 positions match TRBD1. Germline V gene sequence: CDR1 MNHEY, CDR2 SMNVEV (reference sequence). This CDR3 is 15 amino acids long. J lost 4 bases, V lost 3 bases, and 7 bases had no gene match. This CDR3 is CASSFRGTGNYEQYF. CDR3 in DNA: TGTGCCAGCAGTTTCCGCGGGACAGGGAATTACGAGCAGTACTTC.